Described below is a single T cell receptor (beta chain) sequence and its context. Generated by immunoSEQ multiplex PCR, the TCRdb table keeps only in-frame clones and is missing some. The sample lists 53,000 or so clones, 70% to 90% seen once, with 1.5% in the top ten. This entry belongs to a study of OX40 agonist ivuxolimab in advanced cancers. Study in general: Every 2 weeks, patients got intravenous ivuxolimab at one of six dose levels (0.01-10 mg/kg).

Germline V lookup: CDR1 SGHRS, CDR2 YFSETQ. CDR3 length: 13 amino acids. The V and J ends lost 1 base and 1 base respectively, with 5 bases between them. This sequence was found in an adult with an advanced solid tumor such as melanoma, head and neck, liver or kidney cancer. The sample in question was CD4+ or CD8+ T cells sorted from blood, obtained in a trial of the OX40 agonist ivuxolimab. This chain joins TRBV5-1 and TRBJ1-1; no clear D gene. CDR3 in DNA: TGCGCCAGCAGCTTGTCGTCGAACACTGAAGCTTTCTTT. It specifies CASSLSSNTEAFF.